Reported below is one TCR beta chain. Relative to the germline gene, one junction end is altered; a read error may explain this. Germline CDR1 and CDR2: SGHAT and FQDESV (reference sequence). The CDR3 has 17 residues. These data originate in a study of T cells in Graves' hyperthyroidism and ophthalmopathy. The TCR beta CDR3 regions underwent amplification using RNA transcripts as the source. Initially, a first-round RT-PCR of the TCR CDR3 employed the HTBI primer set. MiXCR was run by TCRdb on the multiplex PCR reads, yielding one entry per CDR3 protein. The sample contains nearly 600,000 distinct CDR3 sequences, approximately 15% of which appear only once. Lactation, pregnancy, other autoimmune disease or uncontrolled infection led to exclusion of patients. PBMCs were obtained from over 8.5 ml fresh peripheral blood.

This receptor was obtained from a woman aged 18-29 years with Graves' ophthalmopathy. This chain joins TRBV11-1 and TRBJ2-7, with 12 bases matching TRBD2. The sample consisted of blood. CDR3 coding DNA: TGCGCCAGCAGCCAAGAATGGGGGACTAGCGGGTCCTACGAGCAGTACTTC. Its translation is CASSQEWGTSGSYEQYF.